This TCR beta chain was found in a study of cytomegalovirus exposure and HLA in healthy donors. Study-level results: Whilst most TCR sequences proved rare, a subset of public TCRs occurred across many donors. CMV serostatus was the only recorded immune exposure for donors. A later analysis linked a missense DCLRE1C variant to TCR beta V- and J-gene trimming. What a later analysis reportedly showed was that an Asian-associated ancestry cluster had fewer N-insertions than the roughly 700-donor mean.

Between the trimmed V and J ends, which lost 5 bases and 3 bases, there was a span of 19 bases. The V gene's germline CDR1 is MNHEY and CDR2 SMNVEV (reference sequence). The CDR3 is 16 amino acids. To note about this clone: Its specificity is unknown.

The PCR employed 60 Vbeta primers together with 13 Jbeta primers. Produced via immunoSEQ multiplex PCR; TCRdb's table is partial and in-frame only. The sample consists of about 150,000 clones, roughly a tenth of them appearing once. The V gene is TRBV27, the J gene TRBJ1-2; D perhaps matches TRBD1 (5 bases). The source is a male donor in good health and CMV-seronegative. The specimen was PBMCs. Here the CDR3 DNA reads TGTGCCAGCAGTCCCGGGCCGAAGGGGAACGACTATGGCTACACCTTC. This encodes CASSPGPKGNDYGYTF.